The 17 T cell receptor beta chains given below trace back to one sample, sequenced in a study of blood T cell repertoires in COVID-19. Some clones are missing from TCRdb's copy, which holds only in-frame ones; the method was immunoSEQ multiplex PCR. The sample consists of under 200,000 clones, 87% of them appearing once. Specimen: peripheral blood. These TCRs come from a man aged 55 to 70 with active or convalescent COVID-19.

V usage is TRBV9 and J usage is TRBJ2-5; 7 nucleotides align to TRBD2. The J segment lost 4 bases and the V segment lost 0 bases, leaving 6 bases of the junction unmatched. Germline V lookup: CDR1 SGDLS, CDR2 YYNGEE. The length of the CDR3 is 15 residues. The CDR3 DNA is TGTGCCAGCAGCGTAGGACTAGCCTTGGGAGAGACCCAGTACTTC. Translating it yields CASSVGLALGETQYF. Full variable domain (remainder filled in from reference TRBV9 and TRBJ2-5): DSGVTQTPKHLITATGQRVTLRCSPRSGDLSVYWYQQSLDQGLQFLIQYYNGEERAKGNILERFSAQQFPDLHSELNLSSLELGDSALYFCASSVGLALGETQYFGPGTRLLVL.

This chain uses TRBV19 with TRBJ1-1; TRBD1 aligns across 8 bases. Germline trimming cut 6 bases from V and 1 base from J; bases unmatched to any gene: 1. This CDR3 is 13 amino acids long. The germline V gene encodes CDR1 LNHDA and CDR2 SQIVND (reference sequence). The CDR3 sequence is CASRDRGNTEAFF. CDR3 DNA sequence: TGTGCCAGTAGAGACAGGGGGAACACTGAAGCTTTCTTT. Together with reference TRBV19 and TRBJ1-1, the CDR3 gives the full variable domain: DGGITQSPKYLFRKEGQNVTLSCEQNLNHDAMYWYRQDPGQGLRLIYYSQIVNDFQKGDIAEGYSVSREKKESFPLTVTSAQKNPTAFYLCASRDRGNTEAFFGQGTRLTVV.

The chain uses TRBV4-1 and TRBJ2-4, with 16 bases aligning to TRBD2. CDR1 MGHRA and CDR2 YSYEKL come from the germline V gene. The CDR3 totals 18 residues. After removal of 4 bases from V and 1 base from J, the junction contained 4 bases not matched to a gene. CDR3 nucleotides: TGCGCCAGCAGCCTGGGACTAGCGGGGGGGCGGGCCAAAAACATTCAGTACTTC. Translating gives CASSLGLAGGRAKNIQYF.

V is TRBV19 and J is TRBJ2-7; 8 bases map to TRBD1. This CDR3 is built from 14 residues. Per the germline V gene, CDR1 is LNHDA and CDR2 is SQIVND (reference sequence). With 10 bases clipped from V and 6 bases from J, the junction kept 14 bases outside the gene matches. CDR3 protein: CATKGVQGVGEQYF. CDR3 coding DNA: TGTGCCACCAAAGGGGTACAGGGGGTAGGCGAGCAGTACTTC.

The rearrangement uses TRBV7-9 and TRBJ2-1; possibly TRBD1 for D (5 bases). With 5 bases removed from V and 13 bases from J, the gap between germline ends came to 15 bases. There are 12 residues in the CDR3. CDR1 and CDR2 (germline): SEHNR, FQNEAQ (reference sequence). Here the CDR3 reads CASSTTAGYQFF. DNA for the CDR3: TGTGCCAGCAGCACAACAGCAGGGTACCAGTTCTTC.

The rearrangement links TRBV2 to TRBJ1-1; D gene unclear. CDR3 length: 13 amino acids. V gave up 6 bases and J gave up 7 bases, with 15 bases separating them. Germline loops: CDR1 SNHLY, CDR2 FYNNEI. The CDR3 spells CASRPDLPGEAFF. DNA for the CDR3: TGTGCCAGCAGGCCCGATTTACCAGGTGAAGCTTTCTTT. Full variable domain (outside the CDR3, taken from reference TRBV2 and TRBJ1-1): EPEVTQTPSHQVTQMGQEVILRCVPISNHLYFYWYRQILGQKVEFLVSFYNNEISEKSEIFDDQFSVERPDGSNFTLKIRSTKLEDSAMYFCASRPDLPGEAFFGQGTRLTVV.

This sequence joins TRBV7-3 and TRBJ2-5, with D maybe TRBD2 (7 bases). The CDR3 extends over 16 amino acids. V lost 5 bases, J lost 5 bases, and 21 bases lay in between. The V gene's germline CDR1 is SGHTA and CDR2 FQGTGA. The CDR3 region has the DNA TGTGCCAGCAGCCCATCGAACACACGGGGGGCCGAGACCCAGTACTTC. Translating it yields CASSPSNTRGAETQYF.

The CDR3 loop reads CASSSSGTGAYEQYF. Here the CDR3 DNA reads TGCGCCAGCAGCTCGTCCGGGACAGGGGCCTACGAGCAGTACTTC. The chain carries TRBV5-1 and TRBJ2-7; 10 bases are a match to TRBD1. The germline CDR1 and CDR2 sequences are SGHRS and YFSETQ. This CDR3 has 15 residues. The junction had 5 bases not matched to a gene; V was cut back by 3 bases and J by 2 bases.

The V gene is TRBV6-5, the J gene TRBJ1-5; D remains ambiguous. From germline, CDR1 is MNHEY and CDR2 SVGAGI. The CDR3 covers 14 residues. With 7 bases removed from V and 6 bases from J, the gap between germline ends came to 16 bases. The CDR3 sequence: CASNPWAAPQPQHF. The CDR3 region has the DNA TGTGCCAGCAACCCATGGGCTGCACCTCAGCCCCAGCATTTT.

The V and J genes are TRBV24-1 and TRBJ2-1; 9 bases align to TRBD1. The CDR3 length is 14 residues. J gave up 8 bases and V 4 bases, and 5 bases lay outside the gene matches. CDR1 and CDR2 from the germline V gene are KGHDR and SFDVKD. The CDR3 DNA follows: TGTGCCACCAGTGACCAGGGACAGGGCGATGAGCAGTTCTTC. Protein: CATSDQGQGDEQFF.

The chain links TRBV11-1 to TRBJ1-1; D is perhaps TRBD1 (6 bases). CDR1 and CDR2 from the germline V gene are SGHAT and FQDESV (reference sequence). Trimming shortened V by 3 bases and J by 5 bases, and 13 bases separated the two germline ends. CDR3 length: 14 amino acids. This CDR3 reads CASSFGRGGTEAFF. DNA of the CDR3: TGTGCCAGCAGCTTCGGCAGGGGTGGGACTGAAGCTTTCTTT.

This chain joins TRBV11-2 and TRBJ1-6, with unresolved D. Germline V gene sequence: CDR1 SGHAT, CDR2 FQNNGV. V was shortened by 0 bases and J by 14 bases, with 23 bases between the two germline ends. The CDR3 is 17 residues long. CDR3 protein: CASSLDSGRGGDFTLHF. Written as DNA, the CDR3 is TGTGCCAGCAGCTTAGATAGCGGACGAGGCGGTGATTTCACCCTCCACTTT.

The gene calls are TRBV9 and TRBJ2-5; a weak D match, TRBD1 (6 bases). Trimming removed 4 bases from V and 1 base from J, with 11 bases in between. This CDR3 spans 14 amino acids. The germline CDR1 and CDR2 sequences are SGDLS and YYNGEE. The CDR3 nucleotides are TGTGCCAGCAGCCCAGGACAGCTCCAAGAGACCCAGTACTTC. Amino acid sequence: CASSPGQLQETQYF. The full variable domain, its missing parts supplied by reference TRBV9 and TRBJ2-5, is DSGVTQTPKHLITATGQRVTLRCSPRSGDLSVYWYQQSLDQGLQFLIQYYNGEERAKGNILERFSAQQFPDLHSELNLSSLELGDSALYFCASSPGQLQETQYFGPGTRLLVL.

The chain recombines TRBV27 with TRBJ1-1; no definite D call. The V and J ends lost 5 bases and 0 bases respectively, with 13 bases between them. The CDR3 is made up of 15 amino acids. Looked up from germline, CDR1 is MNHEY and CDR2 is SMNVEV (reference sequence). The CDR3 DNA reads TGTGCCAGCAGTGCAACAGTCTACATGAACACTGAAGCTTTCTTT. Translating gives CASSATVYMNTEAFF.

The chain is built from TRBV5-8 and TRBJ1-4, with D uncertain. CDR1 SGHTS and CDR2 YDEGEE come from the germline V gene. The CDR3 covers 16 residues. The ends were cut back, 3 bases at V and 4 bases at J, with 16 bases in the middle. CDR3 DNA sequence: TGTGCCAGCAGCTCCCCTGGGAGCGGGTTTAATGAAAAACTGTTTTTT. Protein product: CASSSPGSGFNEKLFF.

The chain has TRBV5-1 and TRBJ2-7, with TRBD2 matching over 7 bases. Germline V gene data show CDR1 as SGHRS and CDR2 as YFSETQ. The CDR3 runs 15 residues. V gave up 3 bases and J gave up 0 bases; unmatched junction bases: 6. Written as DNA, the CDR3 is TGCGCCAGCAGCTCGATTAGCGGGCCCTCCTACGAGCAGTACTTC. This sequence encodes CASSSISGPSYEQYF.

This rearrangement joins TRBV5-6 to TRBJ2-7; 10 bases match TRBD2. The CDR3 runs to 17 residues. Germline trimming cut 0 bases from V and 1 base from J; bases unmatched to any gene: 7. Germline loops: CDR1 SGHDT, CDR2 YYEEEE. The CDR3 DNA reads as TGTGCCAGCAGCTTGGCCGTAGCGGGGGGCCGTTCCTACGAGCAGTACTTC. This gives the protein CASSLAVAGGRSYEQYF.